The 2 T cell receptor beta chains presented below share a single source sample, sequenced in a study of blood T cell repertoires in COVID-19 (dated by TCRdb to 2018 to 2021). Library creation used the immunoSEQ multiplex PCR assay. TCRdb mirrors the immuneACCESS table, restricted to in-frame sequences. Some clones are absent from its copies; in checked studies, under half trace to an unresolved V gene, and the reason for the others is unknown. The sample contains 25,000 to 30,000 clones, approximately 88% of them found a single time. About 6% of the sample goes to the ten largest clones. Sequencing was carried out using peripheral blood. Every receptor here comes from a human donor in a cohort sampled during active COVID-19.

V usage is TRBV10-3 and J usage is TRBJ1-6; tentative D call: TRBD1 (6 bases). This CDR3 comprises 13 residues. Germline V gene sequence: CDR1 ENHRY, CDR2 SYGVKD. V was clipped by 3 bases and J by 7 bases, with 7 bases between them. The CDR3 coding sequence is TGTGCCATCAGTGAAGACAGGAATTCACCCCTCCACTTT. This sequence encodes CAISEDRNSPLHF.

Here the CDR3 reads CASSHPAGPQETQYF. CDR3 nucleotide sequence: TGTGCCAGCTCACATCCGGCGGGGCCACAAGAGACCCAGTACTTC. The chain couples TRBV18 to TRBJ2-5; weak D call: TRBD2 (6 bases). In germline, CDR1 is KGHSH, CDR2 LQKENI. The V and J ends lost 4 bases and 2 bases respectively, with 14 bases between them. The CDR3 loop spans 15 amino acids.